This T cell receptor beta chain was sequenced during a study of blood T cell repertoires in COVID-19. Across the whole study: Acute-phase and convalescent COVID-19 samples originated in the United States, Italy and Spain. The cDNA or gDNA used as material had been derived from T cells, B-cell-depleted T cells, or PBMCs.

The ends lost 1 base at V and 4 bases at J; junction bases unmatched: 8. The germline V gene has CDR1 MGHRA and CDR2 YSYEKL. The CDR3 is 16 residues long. As processed by the authors: Researchers report that nucleated cell counts were estimated from reference gene primer amplification. Data came from immunoSEQ multiplex PCR; TCRdb stores just in-frame clones and leaves some out. V and J calls and clone size are copied from that table; D and trimming were computed from the DNA. The table includes 79,000 or so clones, less than 90% detected once. Sequencing used peripheral blood. This receptor was obtained from a human donor in a cohort sampled during active COVID-19. The chain joins TRBV4-1 to TRBJ1-2, with 8 bases lining up with TRBD1. The CDR3 spells CASSQATSDRVYGYTF. The DNA for the CDR3 is TGCGCCAGCAGCCAAGCGACCTCGGACAGGGTCTATGGCTACACCTTC.